The source of this T cell receptor beta chain is a study of metastatic and nonmetastatic thyroid tumors. Background on the study: Repertoires were compared across blood and tumor or nodule tissue from malignant and benign thyroid patients.

Until they underwent thyroid surgery, no patient had received any treatment. TCRdb used MiXCR to call clones anew from the PCR reads. Counted here are 25,000 to 35,000 clones, roughly 4.2% occurring once; the ten biggest clones make up roughly a fifth. V was cut by 1 base and J by 0 bases, with 5 bases left in between. CDR1 is SGDLS and CDR2 is YYNGEE in the germline V gene. The CDR3 is made up of 14 amino acids. This sequence joins TRBV9 and TRBJ1-3; unclear D gene. Sequenced: blood. This receptor was taken from a female donor with papillary thyroid cancer or a benign thyroid nodule (not recorded which). Some clones in this sample may be carry-over from other donors' samples. The CDR3 nucleotides are TGTGCCAGCAGCGTACAGAGCTCTGGAAACACCATATATTTT. Translating it yields CASSVQSSGNTIYF.